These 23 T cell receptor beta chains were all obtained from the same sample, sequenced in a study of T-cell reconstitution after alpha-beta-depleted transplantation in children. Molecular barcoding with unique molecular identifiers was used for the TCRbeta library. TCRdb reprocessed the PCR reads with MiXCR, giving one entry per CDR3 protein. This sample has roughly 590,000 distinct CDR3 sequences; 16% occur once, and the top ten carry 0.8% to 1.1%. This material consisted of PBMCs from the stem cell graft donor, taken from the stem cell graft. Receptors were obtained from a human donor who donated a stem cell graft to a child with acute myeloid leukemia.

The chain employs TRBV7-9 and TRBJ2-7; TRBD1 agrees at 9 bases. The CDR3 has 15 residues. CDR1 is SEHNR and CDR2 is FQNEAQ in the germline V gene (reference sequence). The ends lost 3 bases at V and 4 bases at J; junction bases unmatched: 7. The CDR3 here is CASSFSGQGGYEQYF. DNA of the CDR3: TGTGCCAGCAGCTTCTCGGGACAGGGAGGGTACGAGCAGTACTTC.

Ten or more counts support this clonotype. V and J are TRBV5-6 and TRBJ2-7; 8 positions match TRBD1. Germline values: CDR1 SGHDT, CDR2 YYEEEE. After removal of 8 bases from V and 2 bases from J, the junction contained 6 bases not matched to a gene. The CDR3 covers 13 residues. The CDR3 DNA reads TGTGCCAGTAGTGGACAGGGAACCTACGAGCAGTACTTC. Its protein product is CASSGQGTYEQYF.

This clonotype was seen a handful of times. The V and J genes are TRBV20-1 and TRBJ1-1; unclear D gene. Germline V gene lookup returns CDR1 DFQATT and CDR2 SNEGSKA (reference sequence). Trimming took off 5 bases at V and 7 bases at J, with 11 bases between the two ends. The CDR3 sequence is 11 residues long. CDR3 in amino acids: CSAGDWDEAFF. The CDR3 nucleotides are TGCAGTGCTGGGGATTGGGATGAAGCTTTCTTT.

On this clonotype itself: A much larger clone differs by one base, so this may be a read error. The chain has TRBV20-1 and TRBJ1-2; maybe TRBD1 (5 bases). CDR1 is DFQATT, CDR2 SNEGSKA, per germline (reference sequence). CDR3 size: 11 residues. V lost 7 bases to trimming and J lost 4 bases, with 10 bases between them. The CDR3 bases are TGCAGTGGGATCAGGGTCTATGGCTACACCTTC. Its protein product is CSGIRVYGYTF.

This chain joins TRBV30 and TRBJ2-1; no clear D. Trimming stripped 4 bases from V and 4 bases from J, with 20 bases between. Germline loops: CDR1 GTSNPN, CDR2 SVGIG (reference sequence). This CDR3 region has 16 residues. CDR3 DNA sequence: TGTGCCTGGACTCTGTACTCCAGTCCTCCATACAATGAGCAGTTCTTC. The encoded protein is CAWTLYSSPPYNEQFF.

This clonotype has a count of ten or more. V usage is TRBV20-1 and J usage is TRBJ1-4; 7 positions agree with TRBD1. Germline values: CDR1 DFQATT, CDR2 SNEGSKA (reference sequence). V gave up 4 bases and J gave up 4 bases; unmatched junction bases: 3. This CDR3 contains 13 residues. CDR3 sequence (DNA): TGCAGTGCTACGGGACAGAGTAATGAAAAACTGTTTTTT. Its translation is CSATGQSNEKLFF.

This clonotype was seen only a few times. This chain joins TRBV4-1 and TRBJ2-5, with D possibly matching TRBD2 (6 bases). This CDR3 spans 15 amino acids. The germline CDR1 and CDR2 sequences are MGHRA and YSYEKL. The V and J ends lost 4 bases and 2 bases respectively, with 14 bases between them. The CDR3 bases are TGCGCCAGCAGCCCCACCGGGAGTTCACAAGAGACCCAGTACTTC. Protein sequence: CASSPTGSSQETQYF.

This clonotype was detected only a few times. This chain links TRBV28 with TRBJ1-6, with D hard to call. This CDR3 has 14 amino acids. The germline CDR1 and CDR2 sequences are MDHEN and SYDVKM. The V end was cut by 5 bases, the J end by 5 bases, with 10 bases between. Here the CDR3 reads CASSTRVNNSPLHF. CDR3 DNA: TGTGCCAGCAGTACGAGGGTTAATAATTCACCCCTCCACTTT.

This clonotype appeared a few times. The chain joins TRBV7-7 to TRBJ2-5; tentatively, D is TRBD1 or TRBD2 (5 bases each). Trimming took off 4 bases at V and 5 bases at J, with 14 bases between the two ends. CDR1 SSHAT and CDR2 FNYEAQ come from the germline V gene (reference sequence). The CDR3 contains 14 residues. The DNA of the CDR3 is TGTGCCAGCAGCTCCGGCCGGGGACGCGAGACCCAGTACTTC. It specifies CASSSGRGRETQYF.

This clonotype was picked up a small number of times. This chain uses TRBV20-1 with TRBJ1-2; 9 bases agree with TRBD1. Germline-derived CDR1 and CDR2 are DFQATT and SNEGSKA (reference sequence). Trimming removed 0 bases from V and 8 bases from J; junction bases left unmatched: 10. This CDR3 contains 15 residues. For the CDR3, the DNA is TGCAGTGCTAGAGAGGCGGGGACAGGGATGAGCGGCTACACCTTC. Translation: CSAREAGTGMSGYTF.

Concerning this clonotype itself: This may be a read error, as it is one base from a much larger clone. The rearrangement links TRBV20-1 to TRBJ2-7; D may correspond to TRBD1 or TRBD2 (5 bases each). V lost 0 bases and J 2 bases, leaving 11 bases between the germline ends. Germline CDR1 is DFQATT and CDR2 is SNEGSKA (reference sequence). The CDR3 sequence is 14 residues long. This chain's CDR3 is CSARDPGTAYEQYF. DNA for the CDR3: TGCAGTGCTAGAGACCCAGGGACCGCCTACGAGCAGTACTTC.

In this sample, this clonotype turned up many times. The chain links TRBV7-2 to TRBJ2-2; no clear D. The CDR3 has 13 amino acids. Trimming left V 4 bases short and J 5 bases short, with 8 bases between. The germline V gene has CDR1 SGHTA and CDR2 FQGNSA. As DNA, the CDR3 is TGTGCCAGCAGCTCGCCCAATACCGGGGAGCTGTTTTTT. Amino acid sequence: CASSSPNTGELFF.

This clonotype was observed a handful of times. The chain's CDR3 is CASSYSPATGTDTQYF. Written as DNA, the CDR3 is TGTGCCAGCAGTTACTCCCCCGCGACAGGGACAGATACGCAGTATTTT. This chain joins TRBV6-5 and TRBJ2-3; 7 positions match TRBD1. The V gene end was trimmed by 0 bases and the J gene end by 3 bases; junction bases not matched to a gene: 6. CDR3 length equals 16 residues. Germline values: CDR1 MNHEY, CDR2 SVGAGI.

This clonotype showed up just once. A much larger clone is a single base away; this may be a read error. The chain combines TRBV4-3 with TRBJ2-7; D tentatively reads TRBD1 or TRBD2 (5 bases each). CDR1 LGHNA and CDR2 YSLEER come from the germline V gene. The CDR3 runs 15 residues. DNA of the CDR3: TGCGCCAGCAGCCATGTAGGGACCGAATCCTACAAGCAGTACTTC. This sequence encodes CASSHVGTESYKQYF.

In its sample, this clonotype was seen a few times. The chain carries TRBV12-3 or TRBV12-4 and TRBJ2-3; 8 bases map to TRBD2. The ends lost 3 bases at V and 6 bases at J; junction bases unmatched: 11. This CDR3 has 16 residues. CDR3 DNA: TGTGCCAGCAGTTTGGACCGGGGGGGGCCATGGGATACGCAGTATTTT. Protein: CASSLDRGGPWDTQYF.

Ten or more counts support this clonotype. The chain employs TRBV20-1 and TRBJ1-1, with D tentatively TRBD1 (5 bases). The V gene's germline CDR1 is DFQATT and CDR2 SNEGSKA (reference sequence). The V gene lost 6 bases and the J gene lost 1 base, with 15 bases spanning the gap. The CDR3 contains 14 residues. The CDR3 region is CSALGAGTNTEAFF. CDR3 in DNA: TGCAGTGCCCTAGGGGCAGGGACGAACACTGAAGCTTTCTTT.

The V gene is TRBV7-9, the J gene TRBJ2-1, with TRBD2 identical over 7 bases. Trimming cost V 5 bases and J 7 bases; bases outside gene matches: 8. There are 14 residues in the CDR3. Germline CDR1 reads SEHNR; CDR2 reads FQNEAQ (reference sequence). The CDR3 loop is CASSRPAGLNEQFF. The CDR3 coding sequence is TGTGCCAGCAGCCGCCCAGCGGGGCTGAATGAGCAGTTCTTC.

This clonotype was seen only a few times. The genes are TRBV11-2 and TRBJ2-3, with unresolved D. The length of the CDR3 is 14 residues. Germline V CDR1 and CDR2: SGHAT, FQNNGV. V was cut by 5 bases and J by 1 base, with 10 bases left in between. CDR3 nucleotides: TGTGCCAGCAGCCAACAGTTGGGCACAGATACGCAGTATTTT. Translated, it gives CASSQQLGTDTQYF.

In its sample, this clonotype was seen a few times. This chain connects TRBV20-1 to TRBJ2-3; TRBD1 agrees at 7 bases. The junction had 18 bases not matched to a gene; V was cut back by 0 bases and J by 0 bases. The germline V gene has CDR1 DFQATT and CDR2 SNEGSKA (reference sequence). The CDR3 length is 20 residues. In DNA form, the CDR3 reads TGCAGTGCTAGAGACCGGCAAAAGGGGGCCCGAGACCTTAGCACAGATACGCAGTATTTT. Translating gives CSARDRQKGARDLSTDTQYF.

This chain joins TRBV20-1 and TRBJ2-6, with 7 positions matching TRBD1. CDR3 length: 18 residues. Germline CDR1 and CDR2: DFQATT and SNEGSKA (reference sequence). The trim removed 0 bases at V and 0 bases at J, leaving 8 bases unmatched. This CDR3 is CSAREGRGPRSGANVLTF. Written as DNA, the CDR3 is TGCAGTGCTAGAGAAGGAAGGGGGCCCCGCTCTGGGGCCAACGTCCTGACTTTC.

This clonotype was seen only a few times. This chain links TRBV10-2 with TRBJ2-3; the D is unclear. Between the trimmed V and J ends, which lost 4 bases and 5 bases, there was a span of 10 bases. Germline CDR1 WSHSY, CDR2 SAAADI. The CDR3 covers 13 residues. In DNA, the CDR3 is TGCGCCAGCAGTGCTTGGGATCAAGATACGCAGTATTTT. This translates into CASSAWDQDTQYF.

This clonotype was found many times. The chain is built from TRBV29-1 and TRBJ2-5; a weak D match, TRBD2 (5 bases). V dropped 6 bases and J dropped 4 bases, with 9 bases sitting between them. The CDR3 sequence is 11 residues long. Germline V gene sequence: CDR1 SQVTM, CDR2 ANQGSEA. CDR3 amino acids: CSVRRRETQYF. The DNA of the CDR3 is TGCAGCGTCCGGAGGCGAGAGACCCAGTACTTC. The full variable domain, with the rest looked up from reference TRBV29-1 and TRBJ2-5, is SAVISQKPSRDICQRGTSLTIQCQVDSQVTMMFWYRQQPGQSLTLIATANQGSEATYESGFVIDKFPISRPNLTFSTLTVSNMSPEDSSIYLCSVRRRETQYFGPGTRLLVL.

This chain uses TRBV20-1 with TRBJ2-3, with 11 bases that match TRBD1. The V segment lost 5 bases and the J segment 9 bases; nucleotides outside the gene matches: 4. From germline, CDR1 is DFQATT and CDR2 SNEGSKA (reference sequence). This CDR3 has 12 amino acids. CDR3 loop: CSAGTGGDTQYF. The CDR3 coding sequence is TGCAGTGCTGGGACAGGGGGTGACACGCAGTATTTT.